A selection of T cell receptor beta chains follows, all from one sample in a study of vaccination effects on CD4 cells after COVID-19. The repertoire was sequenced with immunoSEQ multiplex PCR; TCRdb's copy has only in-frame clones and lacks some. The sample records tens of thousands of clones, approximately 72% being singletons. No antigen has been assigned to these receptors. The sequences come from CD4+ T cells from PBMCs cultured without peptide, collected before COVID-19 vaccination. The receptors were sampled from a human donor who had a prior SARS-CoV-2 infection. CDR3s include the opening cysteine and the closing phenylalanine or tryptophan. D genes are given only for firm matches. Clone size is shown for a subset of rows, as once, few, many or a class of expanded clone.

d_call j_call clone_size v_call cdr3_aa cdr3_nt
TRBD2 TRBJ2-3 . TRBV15 CATSRGTSGLADTQYF TGTGCCACCAGCAGGGGGACTAGCGGGCTCGCAGATACGCAGTATTTT
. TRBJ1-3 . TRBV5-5 CASSLIGQTRGNTIYF TGTGCCAGCAGCTTAATAGGACAGACGAGAGGAAACACCATATATTTT
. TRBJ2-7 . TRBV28 CASSFVETSYEQYF TGTGCCAGCAGTTTCGTGGAGACCTCCTACGAGCAGTACTTC
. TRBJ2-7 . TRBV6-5 CASSNKRYEQYF TGTGCCAGCAGTAACAAACGCTACGAGCAGTACTTC
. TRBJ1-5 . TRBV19 CASSRRAVYSNQPQHF TGTGCCAGTAGTAGGCGGGCAGTCTATAGCAATCAGCCCCAGCATTTT
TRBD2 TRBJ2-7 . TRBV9 CASSVSWASGILNEQYF TGTGCCAGCAGCGTCTCATGGGCTAGCGGGATACTCAACGAGCAGTACTTC
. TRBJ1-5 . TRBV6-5 CASSAYGGSNQPQHF TGTGCCAGCAGCGCGTACGGGGGTAGCAATCAGCCCCAGCATTTT
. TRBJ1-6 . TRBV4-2 CASSPKRDSYNSPLHF TGTGCCAGCAGCCCTAAGAGAGACTCCTATAATTCACCCCTCCACTTT
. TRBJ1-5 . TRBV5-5 CASSQEYWANQPQHF TGTGCCAGCAGTCAGGAGTATTGGGCGAATCAGCCCCAGCATTTT
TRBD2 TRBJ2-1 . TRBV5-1 CASSPIAGGRVNEQFF TGCGCCAGCAGCCCGATAGCGGGAGGGCGGGTCAATGAGCAGTTCTTC
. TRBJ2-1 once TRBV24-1 CATSEGSDEQFF TGTGCCACCAGTGAGGGGTCGGATGAGCAGTTCTTC
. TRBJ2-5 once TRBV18 CASSRSRAGETQYF TGTGCCAGCTCGCGTAGCAGGGCCGGAGAGACCCAGTACTTC
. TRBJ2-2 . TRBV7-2 CASSPSFTRGGELFF TGTGCCAGCAGCCCTAGTTTCACCAGAGGCGGGGAGCTGTTTTTT
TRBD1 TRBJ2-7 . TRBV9 CASSSAGTGYYEQYF TGTGCCAGCAGCTCTGCCGGGACAGGGTACTACGAGCAGTACTTC
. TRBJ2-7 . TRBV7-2 CASSLASLGYEQYF TGTGCCAGCAGCTTAGCCAGTCTGGGATACGAGCAGTACTTC
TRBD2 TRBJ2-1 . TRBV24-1 CATSHSSGRSWRLYNEQFF TGTGCCACCTCCCATTCTAGCGGGAGATCGTGGCGCCTTTACAATGAGCAGTTCTTC
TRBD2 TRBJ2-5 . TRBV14 CASSQEWTNGGGMETQYF TGTGCCAGCAGCCAAGAGTGGACCAACGGCGGGGGGATGGAGACCCAGTACTTC
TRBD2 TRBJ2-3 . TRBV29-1 CSASGGASTDTQYF TGCAGCGCTAGCGGGGGAGCTAGCACAGATACGCAGTATTTT
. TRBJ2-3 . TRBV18 CASSQTRNEDTQYF TGTGCCAGCTCACAGACTAGAAACGAGGATACGCAGTATTTT
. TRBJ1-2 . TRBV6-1 CASSEEKGFPLFYGYTF TGTGCCAGCAGTGAAGAAAAGGGTTTCCCTCTCTTCTATGGCTACACCTTC
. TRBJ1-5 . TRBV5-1 CASSLGGVGQPQHF TGCGCCAGCAGCCTGGGGGGGGTTGGTCAGCCCCAGCATTTT
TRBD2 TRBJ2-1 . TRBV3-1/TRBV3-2 CASTHLAGMANEQFF TGTGCCAGCACCCACCTAGCGGGGATGGCCAATGAGCAGTTCTTC
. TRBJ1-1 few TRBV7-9 CASSLALRTEAFF TGTGCCAGCAGCTTAGCCCTGAGGACTGAAGCTTTCTTT